Below are 29 T cell receptor beta chains sequenced from a single sample in a study of blood T cell repertoires in COVID-19. The method was immunoSEQ multiplex PCR; TCRdb's version includes in-frame clones alone and lacks a portion of them. The sample includes under 130,000 clones, roughly 81% of them seen just once. Specimen: peripheral blood. These receptors all come from a woman between 70 and 85 years old with acute or convalescent COVID-19.

The DNA for the CDR3 is TGTGCCAGCAGCTTAAACAGGGGAAACTATGGCTACACCTTC. Protein: CASSLNRGNYGYTF. The chain combines TRBV11-1 with TRBJ1-2; 7 bases match TRBD1. Germline CDR1 is SGHAT and CDR2 is FQDESV (reference sequence). The CDR3 has 14 amino acids. The junction had 2 bases not matched to a gene; V was cut back by 2 bases and J by 2 bases. Full variable domain (remainder filled in from reference TRBV11-1 and TRBJ1-2): EAEVAQSPRYKITEKSQAVAFWCDPISGHATLYWYRQILGQGPELLVQFQDESVVDDSQLPKDRFSAERLKGVDSTLKIQPAELGDSAMYLCASSLNRGNYGYTFGSGTRLTVV.

The gene calls are TRBV6-8 and TRBJ1-3, with 8 bases aligning to TRBD1. V was pared by 8 bases and J by 0 bases, with 3 bases of the junction left unmatched. Germline values: CDR1 MNHGY, CDR2 SAAAGT. The CDR3 covers 14 residues. DNA of the CDR3: TGTGCCAGCTCGGGACAGGCCTCTGGAAACACCATATATTTT. It is translated as CASSGQASGNTIYF.

This sequence joins TRBV6-2 or TRBV6-3 and TRBJ2-1; 12 bases map to TRBD1. The CDR3 has 14 residues. V lost 4 bases to trimming and J lost 8 bases; unmatched junction nucleotides: 3. CDR1 MNHEY and CDR2 SVGEGT come from the germline V gene. CDR3 amino acids: CASSLGQGAHEQFF. The CDR3 region has the DNA TGTGCCAGCAGTTTGGGACAGGGGGCGCATGAGCAGTTCTTC.

The chain uses TRBV5-1 and TRBJ2-2; TRBD1 matches at 7 bases. The V gene end was trimmed by 4 bases and the J gene end by 2 bases; junction bases not matched to a gene: 11. The germline CDR1 and CDR2 sequences are SGHRS and YFSETQ. The CDR3 is made up of 17 amino acids. The CDR3 coding sequence is TGCGCCAGCAGCGTAGGTCGACAGGGCAGCAACACCGGGGAGCTGTTTTTT. Translation: CASSVGRQGSNTGELFF.

CDR3 in DNA: TGTGCCAGCAGCTCCCTTTCTTCCCTCGGGGGCACCATATATTTT. This codes for CASSSLSSLGGTIYF. The chain is built from TRBV7-2 and TRBJ1-3; D is perhaps TRBD1 (5 bases). V lost 4 bases and J 9 bases, leaving 19 bases between the germline ends. Looked up from germline, CDR1 is SGHTA and CDR2 is FQGNSA. CDR3 length: 15 amino acids.

The rearrangement uses TRBV9 and TRBJ2-5; 13 bases are a match to TRBD2. The CDR3 covers 18 residues. Trimming cost V 4 bases and J 5 bases; bases outside gene matches: 14. Germline lookup yields CDR1 SGDLS and CDR2 YYNGEE. CDR3: CASSPAGLAGHRGETQYF. In DNA form, the CDR3 reads TGTGCCAGCAGCCCCGCGGGACTAGCGGGGCATAGAGGCGAGACCCAGTACTTC. Full variable domain (remainder filled in from reference TRBV9 and TRBJ2-5): DSGVTQTPKHLITATGQRVTLRCSPRSGDLSVYWYQQSLDQGLQFLIQYYNGEERAKGNILERFSAQQFPDLHSELNLSSLELGDSALYFCASSPAGLAGHRGETQYFGPGTRLLVL.

The chain links TRBV5-1 to TRBJ2-2; weak D call: TRBD1 (6 bases). CDR3 length: 16 amino acids. Germline lookup yields CDR1 SGHRS and CDR2 YFSETQ. V was shortened by 2 bases and J by 2 bases, with 13 bases between the two germline ends. The CDR3 loop is CASSFGRTANTGELFF. The DNA of the CDR3 is TGCGCCAGCAGCTTCGGAAGGACAGCCAACACCGGGGAGCTGTTTTTT.

The V and J genes are TRBV2 and TRBJ2-2; TRBD2 matches at 10 bases. V lost 6 bases and J lost 0; bases outside the gene matches: 4. Germline V CDR1 and CDR2: SNHLY, FYNNEI. There are 16 residues in the CDR3. This CDR3 is CASRGTSAANTGELFF. The DNA of the CDR3 is TGTGCCAGCAGAGGGACTAGCGCCGCGAACACCGGGGAGCTGTTTTTT.

The rearrangement joins TRBV5-6 to TRBJ2-1; 12 bases agree with TRBD2. Germline CDR1 and CDR2: SGHDT and YYEEEE. The CDR3 extends over 15 amino acids. Trimming cost V 1 base and J 11 bases; bases outside gene matches: 7. The CDR3 DNA reads as TGTGCCAGCAGCTTGAGGGGGCTAGCGGGAGGGAAGCAGTTCTTC. Amino acids: CASSLRGLAGGKQFF.

The genes are TRBV28 and TRBJ1-6; TRBD1 matches at 7 bases. CDR3 size: 15 residues. CDR1 is MDHEN and CDR2 is SYDVKM in the germline V gene. V gave up 4 bases and J gave up 9 bases; unmatched junction bases: 9. The CDR3 spells CASSSLTGVASPLHF. The DNA for the CDR3 is TGTGCCAGCAGTTCTCTAACAGGGGTGGCTTCACCCCTCCACTTT.

V usage is TRBV30 and J usage is TRBJ1-6; TRBD1 matches at 10 bases. After removal of 1 base from V and 4 bases from J, the junction contained 4 bases not matched to a gene. Germline CDR1 is GTSNPN and CDR2 is SVGIG (reference sequence). There are 16 residues in the CDR3. The CDR3 region is CAWSGGQGGYNSPLHF. In nucleotides, the CDR3 is TGTGCCTGGAGTGGCGGACAGGGGGGATATAATTCACCCCTCCACTTT.

This chain uses TRBV4-3 with TRBJ2-5, with TRBD2 matching over 7 bases. The V segment lost 1 base and the J segment 2 bases; nucleotides outside the gene matches: 7. The CDR3 extends over 16 amino acids. Germline V gene sequence: CDR1 LGHNA, CDR2 YSLEER. CDR3 in DNA: TGCGCCAGCAGCCAAGGTCACGGCGGGGGTCAAGAGACCCAGTACTTC. Translated, it gives CASSQGHGGGQETQYF.

The V and J genes are TRBV27 and TRBJ1-2, with D possibly TRBD1 on 5 matching bases. CDR1 MNHEY and CDR2 SMNVEV come from the germline V gene (reference sequence). V was trimmed by 1 base and J by 4 bases, leaving 13 bases between them. This CDR3 region has 15 residues. CDR3 residues: CASSLLGGDSYGYTF. The CDR3 nucleotides are TGTGCCAGCAGTTTATTGGGGGGAGATAGCTATGGCTACACCTTC.

The chain combines TRBV5-4 with TRBJ1-6; 10 nucleotides agree with TRBD1. The V gene end was trimmed by 0 bases and the J gene end by 6 bases; junction bases not matched to a gene: 0. Germline-derived CDR1 and CDR2 are SGHNT and YYREEE (reference sequence). The CDR3 totals 15 residues. In nucleotides, the CDR3 is TGTGCCAGCAGCTTGGGGACAGGGGGTAATTCACCCCTCCACTTT. Translation: CASSLGTGGNSPLHF.

A remark on this clone: This may come from a read error, since a much larger clone is one base off. The V call is TRBV2, the J call TRBJ2-7; 8 bases match TRBD1. J lost 5 bases, V lost 4 bases, and 1 base had no gene match. The length of the CDR3 is 12 residues. Germline values: CDR1 SNHLY, CDR2 FYNNEI. CDR3 region: CASSVTGDEQYF. Written as DNA, the CDR3 is TGTGCCAGCAGTGTGACAGGGGACGAGCAGTACTTC.

This clone has a handful of counts. The chain recombines TRBV2 with TRBJ1-2; TRBD1 aligns across 9 bases. In germline, CDR1 is SNHLY, CDR2 FYNNEI. The CDR3 has 15 residues. The trim removed 3 bases at V and 7 bases at J, leaving 9 bases unmatched. The CDR3 is CASSDPGQGNFGYTF. The CDR3 region has the DNA TGTGCCAGCAGTGATCCGGGACAGGGCAATTTTGGCTACACCTTC.

V and J are TRBV9 and TRBJ1-3; D possibly corresponds to TRBD1 (5 bases). The ends were cut back, 1 base at V and 8 bases at J, with 10 bases in the middle. Germline lookup yields CDR1 SGDLS and CDR2 YYNGEE. The CDR3 covers 13 residues. CDR3 amino acids: CASSVRGGDTIYF. For the CDR3, the DNA is TGTGCCAGCAGCGTACGGGGGGGAGACACCATATATTTT.

This chain connects TRBV6-2 or TRBV6-3 to TRBJ2-1, with 8 bases identical to TRBD2. Losses at the gene ends were 2 bases for V and 6 bases for J; bases not matched to a gene: 3. The CDR3 has 14 residues. Germline assignment: CDR1 MNHEY and CDR2 SVGEGT. For the CDR3, the DNA is TGTGCCAGCAGTTACCGGGGGGGGCTCAATGAGCAGTTCTTC. Its protein is CASSYRGGLNEQFF.

The chain uses TRBV6-5 and TRBJ1-1, with 8 bases fitting TRBD1. Germline V gene lookup returns CDR1 MNHEY and CDR2 SVGAGI. Unmatched junction bases numbered 8, after V lost 2 bases and J lost 3 bases. There are 16 residues in the CDR3. CDR3 amino acids: CASSYGLQGVDTEAFF. The CDR3, as DNA: TGTGCCAGCAGTTACGGACTACAGGGGGTTGACACTGAAGCTTTCTTT.

The chain recombines TRBV2 with TRBJ2-5, with a tentative D call TRBD2 (7 bases). V was shortened by 7 bases and J by 3 bases, with 12 bases between the two germline ends. The CDR3 sequence is 13 residues long. Germline lookup yields CDR1 SNHLY and CDR2 FYNNEI. The CDR3 here is CASKRGREETQYF. The CDR3 nucleotides are TGTGCCAGCAAGAGGGGGAGGGAAGAGACCCAGTACTTC.

This chain links TRBV11-3 with TRBJ1-3; D may be TRBD1 (5 bases). Germline loops: CDR1 SGHNT, CDR2 YENEEA. This CDR3 contains 13 residues. The ends were cut back, 3 bases at V and 3 bases at J, with 6 bases in the middle. The CDR3 bases are TGTGCCAGCAGCTTCGGACATGGAAACACCATATATTTT. Translating gives CASSFGHGNTIYF.

The chain carries TRBV7-2 and TRBJ2-7, with a tentative D call TRBD1 (5 bases). Trimming pared 0 bases from V and 6 bases from J, leaving 12 bases between. CDR3 length equals 14 residues. The V gene's germline CDR1 is SGHTA and CDR2 FQGNSA. The CDR3 here is CASSLAGRPGEQYF. CDR3 nucleotides: TGTGCCAGCAGCTTAGCGGGGCGACCGGGCGAGCAGTACTTC.

The chain carries TRBV18 and TRBJ1-5; D may be TRBD1 (6 bases). Germline V gene sequence: CDR1 KGHSH, CDR2 LQKENI. The CDR3 has 16 residues. The V end lost 0 bases, the J end lost 4 bases, and 13 bases lay between the germline ends. The CDR3 DNA reads as TGTGCCAGCTCACCACCCCACAGGGTAAGTAATCAGCCCCAGCATTTT. Amino acids: CASSPPHRVSNQPQHF.

V usage is TRBV9 and J usage is TRBJ2-2; 8 bases line up with TRBD2. The CDR3 runs 16 residues. Germline values: CDR1 SGDLS, CDR2 YYNGEE. The V gene end was trimmed by 0 bases and the J gene end by 7 bases; junction bases not matched to a gene: 8. The CDR3, as DNA: TGTGCCAGCAGCGTAGCTTTGCGGGGGGAGGACGGGGAGCTGTTTTTT. Translated: CASSVALRGEDGELFF.

The chain links TRBV2 to TRBJ2-1; D gene uncertain. This CDR3 comprises 13 residues. Germline loops: CDR1 SNHLY, CDR2 FYNNEI. V was cut by 4 bases and J by 12 bases, with 16 bases left in between. CDR3 in DNA: TGTGCCAGCAGTGCCCGGTGGTCCGCTCGGCAGTTCTTC. This translates into CASSARWSARQFF.

The chain is built from TRBV3-1 (or the pseudogene TRBV3-2) and TRBJ1-2; D might be TRBD1 (5 bases). V lost 4 bases and J 4 bases, leaving 16 bases between the germline ends. This CDR3 region has 15 residues. Germline V gives CDR1 LGHDT, CDR2 YNNKEL (reference sequence). The CDR3: CASSRGTTSSYGYTF. The CDR3, as DNA: TGTGCCAGCAGCCGCGGGACGACTAGCTCCTATGGCTACACCTTC.

This sequence joins TRBV29-1 and TRBJ2-3, with 13 nucleotides matching TRBD2. CDR3 length: 14 amino acids. Looked up from germline, CDR1 is SQVTM and CDR2 is ANQGSEA. V lost 5 bases to trimming and J lost 5 bases; unmatched junction nucleotides: 4. The CDR3: CSVLGLAGIDTQYF. CDR3 coding DNA: TGCAGCGTTTTGGGACTAGCGGGGATAGATACGCAGTATTTT.

This clone was counted a single time. CDR3 DNA sequence: TGTGCCAGCAGCTTTGAAGGACAGGGATCACCCCTCCACTTT. Protein product: CASSFEGQGSPLHF. This rearrangement joins TRBV7-2 to TRBJ1-6; 8 positions agree with TRBD1. The junction had 5 bases not matched to a gene; V was cut back by 3 bases and J by 10 bases. CDR1 and CDR2 (germline): SGHTA, FQGNSA. CDR3 length: 14 residues.

This clone was detected a few times. CDR3 DNA: TGTGCCAGCAGTTCCAGACAGGCCTCTAACTATGGCTACACCTTC. This codes for CASSSRQASNYGYTF. The V call is TRBV6-5, the J call TRBJ1-2, with D possibly TRBD1 on 6 matching bases. The CDR3 contains 15 residues. V was shortened by 4 bases and J by 0 bases, with 12 bases between the two germline ends. Germline V gives CDR1 MNHEY, CDR2 SVGAGI.